The 9 T cell receptor beta chains given below trace back to one sample, sequenced in a study of cytomegalovirus exposure and HLA in healthy donors. TCRdb's table, derived via immunoSEQ multiplex PCR, lists solely in-frame clones and lacks some. The sample consists of 150,000 to 200,000 clones, roughly 81% of them appearing once. Sequencing was done on a sample of PBMCs. The source is a woman aged 30 to 39 in good health and CMV-seronegative.

This chain connects TRBV7-2 to TRBJ2-1, with TRBD2 matching over 13 bases. J gave up 6 bases and V 4 bases, and 12 bases lay outside the gene matches. Germline-derived CDR1 and CDR2 are SGHTA and FQGNSA. CDR3 length: 18 residues. CDR3 residues: CASSSQKTSGRAVNEQFF. The CDR3 DNA follows: TGTGCCAGCAGCTCGCAGAAAACTAGCGGGAGGGCCGTCAATGAGCAGTTCTTC.

The chain is built from TRBV13 and TRBJ2-7, with 10 nucleotides matching TRBD1. Germline V gene data show CDR1 as PRHDT and CDR2 as FYEKMQ (reference sequence). The CDR3 covers 14 residues. V was pared by 10 bases and J by 5 bases, with 11 bases of the junction left unmatched. The CDR3: CATSRTGGFHEQYF. In DNA, the CDR3 is TGTGCCACCAGTAGGACAGGGGGTTTCCACGAGCAGTACTTC.

A few counts support this clone. The same CDR3 also results from other DNA sequences found in this sample. The J gene is TRBJ1-2, the V gene TRBV30; 8 bases align to TRBD1. The CDR3 covers 14 residues. V shed 3 bases and J 0 bases; nucleotides not matched to a gene: 3. Germline V gene sequence: CDR1 GTSNPN, CDR2 SVGIG (reference sequence). The CDR3 here is CAWRTGVANYGYTF. The CDR3 DNA follows: TGTGCCTGGAGGACAGGGGTAGCTAACTATGGCTACACCTTC. The variable domain in full, completed from reference TRBV30 and TRBJ1-2, reads SQTIHQWPATLVQPVGSPLSLECTVEGTSNPNLYWYRQAAGRGLQLLFYSVGIGQISSEVPQNLSASRPQDRQFILSSKKLLLSDSGFYLCAWRTGVANYGYTFGSGTRLTVV.

The V call is TRBV4-1, the J call TRBJ1-5, with D possibly being TRBD1 (6 bases). V dropped 6 bases and J dropped 4 bases, with 13 bases sitting between them. This CDR3 spans 14 amino acids. Germline CDR1 and CDR2: MGHRA and YSYEKL. The CDR3 DNA sequence: TGCGCCAGCAGAAGGACAGAGCTAAATCAGCCCCAGCATTTT. This translates into CASRRTELNQPQHF.

The gene calls are TRBV7-9 and TRBJ2-2, with D perhaps matching TRBD2 (6 bases). Germline lookup yields CDR1 SEHNR and CDR2 FQNEAQ (reference sequence). V gave up 1 base and J gave up 3 bases, with 15 bases separating them. The CDR3 consists of 17 residues. The CDR3: CASSLVHGTYYTGELFF. The CDR3 region has the DNA TGTGCCAGCAGCTTAGTCCATGGGACTTACTACACCGGGGAGCTGTTTTTT.

V is TRBV7-3 and J is TRBJ2-3; D gene unclear. The CDR3 covers 16 residues. Germline CDR1 SGHTA, CDR2 FQGTGA. V gave up 0 bases and J gave up 2 bases, with 12 bases separating them. The DNA for the CDR3 is TGTGCCAGCAGCTTAACGTCCGATGCAGTCACAGATACGCAGTATTTT. It encodes CASSLTSDAVTDTQYF.

Note on this clone: Relative to the germline gene, one junction end is altered; a read error may explain this. The chain joins TRBV2 to TRBJ2-3, with 9 bases lining up with TRBD2. Germline lookup yields CDR1 SNHLY and CDR2 FYNNEI. The CDR3 has 14 residues. CDR3 DNA sequence: TGTGCCAGCAAGGGCGGGACTAGCAGAGATACGCAGTATTTT. Amino acids: CASKGGTSRDTQYF.

This clone was seen just once. Other DNA sequences in the same sample also yield this CDR3. The J gene is TRBJ1-4, the V gene TRBV18; D unresolved. The V end lost 0 bases, the J end lost 7 bases, and 12 bases lay between the germline ends. This CDR3 contains 15 residues. Per germline, CDR1 KGHSH and CDR2 LQKENI. The CDR3 is CASSPPGRGGEKLFF. Written as DNA, the CDR3 is TGTGCCAGCTCACCACCGGGCCGGGGAGGTGAAAAACTGTTTTTT.

The chain couples TRBV19 to TRBJ2-3; possibly TRBD1 for D (5 bases). The CDR3 totals 15 residues. Trimming left V 5 bases short and J 1 base short, with 13 bases between. Germline-derived CDR1 and CDR2 are LNHDA and SQIVND (reference sequence). CDR3 sequence reads: CASSHQGWGTDTQYF. CDR3 in DNA: TGTGCCAGTAGTCACCAGGGTTGGGGCACAGATACGCAGTATTTT.